Below, 10 T cell receptor beta chains from the same sample are listed, as sequenced in a study of cytomegalovirus exposure and HLA in healthy donors. 13 Jbeta primers and 60 Vbeta primers were used for the PCR. TCRdb keeps only in-frame clones here, not all; method: immunoSEQ multiplex PCR. Here the sample table reports about 53,000 clones. Source material: PBMCs. These TCRs come from a young man in good health and CMV-seropositive.

The V call is TRBV5-1, the J call TRBJ2-7; 10 positions match TRBD1. With V trimmed by 0 bases and J by 4 bases, 7 bases remained unmatched. The CDR3 has 16 residues. CDR1 and CDR2 (germline): SGHRS, YFSETQ. CDR3 amino acids: CASSLGNGDRGYEQYF. The CDR3 region has the DNA TGCGCCAGCAGCTTGGGTAATGGGGACAGGGGTTACGAGCAGTACTTC.

The CDR3 region has the DNA TGTGCCAGCAGCCCAACAGGGGATGGCTACACCTTC. The encoded protein is CASSPTGDGYTF. The V gene is TRBV7-2, the J gene TRBJ1-2; 7 bases agree with TRBD1. V dropped 5 bases and J dropped 6; count of bases not matched to a gene: 3. Germline V CDR1 and CDR2: SGHTA, FQGNSA. The CDR3 has 12 amino acids.

The genes are TRBV2 and TRBJ2-2; TRBD2 agrees at 11 bases. This CDR3 is built from 16 residues. Germline trimming cut 6 bases from V and 5 bases from J; bases unmatched to any gene: 8. Germline values: CDR1 SNHLY, CDR2 FYNNEI. The CDR3 protein is CASRKLAGVETGELFF. CDR3 sequence (DNA): TGTGCCAGCAGAAAACTAGCGGGAGTAGAAACCGGGGAGCTGTTTTTT.

The rearrangement joins TRBV2 to TRBJ1-2; D call uncertain. This CDR3 is 14 amino acids long. The germline gives CDR1 SNHLY, CDR2 FYNNEI. Trimming took 4 bases from V and 7 from J, leaving 16 bases between them. CDR3 region: CASSVVRELLGYTF. CDR3 DNA: TGTGCCAGCAGTGTGGTCCGCGAGCTTCTTGGCTACACCTTC.

This chain joins TRBV4-1 and TRBJ1-5, with 8 bases matching TRBD1. The CDR3 sequence is 16 residues long. The germline V gene has CDR1 MGHRA and CDR2 YSYEKL. V trimming: 3 bases; J trimming: 5 bases; junction bases outside the gene matches: 9. The CDR3 DNA sequence: TGCGCCAGCAGCCAGGGATCCGGGACAGGTCATCAGCCCCAGCATTTT. Encoded protein: CASSQGSGTGHQPQHF.

The chain is built from TRBV5-1 and TRBJ2-5; possible D gene TRBD1, 5 bases. V was trimmed by 1 base and J by 2 bases, leaving 6 bases between them. The CDR3 is 13 residues long. Germline V gene data show CDR1 as SGHRS and CDR2 as YFSETQ. The CDR3 region is CASSLQGQETQYF. The CDR3 region has the DNA TGCGCCAGCAGCTTGCAGGGTCAAGAGACCCAGTACTTC.

The rearrangement uses TRBV18 and TRBJ1-1; weak D call: TRBD1 (6 bases). The V and J ends lost 3 bases and 5 bases respectively, with 16 bases between them. The CDR3 runs to 15 residues. The germline V gene encodes CDR1 KGHSH and CDR2 LQKENI. For the CDR3, the DNA is TGTGCCAGCTCACCCCTACAGGGTTTGGGGACTGAAGCTTTCTTT. It translates to CASSPLQGLGTEAFF.

The rearrangement links TRBV10-3 to TRBJ1-3; TRBD1 might be the D (5 bases). V dropped 3 bases and J dropped 1 base, with 7 bases sitting between them. Germline CDR1 reads ENHRY; CDR2 reads SYGVKD. There are 14 residues in the CDR3. In DNA form, the CDR3 reads TGTGCCATCAGTGAACAGGTTTCTGGAAACACCATATATTTT. Translating it yields CAISEQVSGNTIYF.

This chain connects TRBV18 to TRBJ1-5; D unresolved. Germline V gene data show CDR1 as KGHSH and CDR2 as LQKENI. V lost 5 bases and J 0 bases, leaving 8 bases between the germline ends. The CDR3 covers 14 residues. The CDR3 DNA sequence: TGTGCCAGCTCAACGTCCGGTAGCAATCAGCCCCAGCATTTT. Amino acid sequence: CASSTSGSNQPQHF.

The rearrangement joins TRBV7-2 to TRBJ1-2; TRBD1 agrees at 9 bases. The CDR3 sequence is 16 residues long. The ends lost 0 bases at V and 2 bases at J; junction bases unmatched: 4. CDR1 SGHTA and CDR2 FQGNSA come from the germline V gene. The CDR3 DNA sequence: TGTGCCAGCAGCTTAGCCGGGACAGGGACAAACTATGGCTACACCTTC. Amino acids: CASSLAGTGTNYGYTF.